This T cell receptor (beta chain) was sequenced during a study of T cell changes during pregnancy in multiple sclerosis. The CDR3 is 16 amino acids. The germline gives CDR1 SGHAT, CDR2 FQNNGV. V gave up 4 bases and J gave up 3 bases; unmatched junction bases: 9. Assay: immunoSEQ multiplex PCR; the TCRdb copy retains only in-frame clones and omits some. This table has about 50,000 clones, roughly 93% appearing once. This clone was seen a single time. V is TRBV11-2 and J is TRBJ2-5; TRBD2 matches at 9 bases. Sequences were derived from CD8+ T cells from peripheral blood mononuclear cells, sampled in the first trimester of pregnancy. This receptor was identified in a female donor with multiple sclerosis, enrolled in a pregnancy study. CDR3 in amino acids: CASSSEPSGVEETQYF. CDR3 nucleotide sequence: TGTGCCAGCAGCTCTGAACCTAGCGGGGTCGAAGAGACCCAGTACTTC.